This TCR beta chain is drawn from a study of T cells in Graves' hyperthyroidism and ophthalmopathy. Study-wide context: Peripheral blood samples were taken at initial diagnosis, prior to any treatment.

RNA transcripts gave rise to amplified TCR beta CDR3 regions. HTBI primers were employed in a first-round RT-PCR of the TCR CDR3. TCRdb processed the multiplex PCR reads anew with MiXCR; each CDR3 protein has one entry. Here the sample spans approximately 300,000 distinct CDR3 sequences, approximately 16% being singletons. Patients between 18 and 65 years old had hyperthyroidism, newly diagnosed and lasting under 2 months. This clonotype has ten or more counts. CDR3 length: 15 amino acids. Trimming stripped 7 bases from V and 0 bases from J, with 14 bases between. The sequence came from a man aged 30 to 39 with Graves' hyperthyroidism. The chain employs TRBV12-3 or TRBV12-4 and TRBJ2-3; D is perhaps TRBD2 (6 bases). Material: blood. This chain's CDR3 is CASTPWGTSTDTQYF. CDR3 DNA sequence: TGTGCCAGCACCCCGTGGGGGACTAGCACAGATACGCAGTATTTT.